This is a list of T cell receptor beta chains from one sample in a study of OX40 agonist ivuxolimab in advanced cancers. The repertoire was sequenced with immunoSEQ multiplex PCR; TCRdb's copy has only in-frame clones and lacks some. In the table there are over 100,000 clones, 90% of which are singletons. Sample: CD4+ or CD8+ T cells sorted from blood, taken in a trial of the OX40 agonist ivuxolimab. Receptor source: an adult with an advanced solid tumor such as melanoma, head and neck, liver or kidney cancer. CDR3s include the opening cysteine and the closing phenylalanine or tryptophan.

TRBV6-1	TRBJ1-1	CASSDRWGGDTEAFF
TRBV2	TRBJ2-3	CATQDGVSTDTQYF
TRBV19	TRBJ1-1	CASISEIGEAFF
TRBV4-3	TRBJ2-7	CASSQNRGRASYEQYF
TRBV5-4	TRBJ1-2	CASSLKLNYGYTF
TRBV6-1	TRBJ2-3	CASRGRGGSTDTQYF
TRBV18	TRBJ2-1	CASSPNDREQFF
TRBV11-2	TRBJ2-4	CASSTPLLAKNIQYF
TRBV7-6	TRBJ2-2	CASSFATGGSTGELFF
TRBV6-1	TRBJ1-5	CASRDRGRQPQHF
TRBV10-1	TRBJ2-3	CASSELSLGDTDTQYF
TRBV7-8	TRBJ2-7	CASSLDPGQGTYEQYF
TRBV7-2	TRBJ2-3	CASSLLKDTQYF
TRBV6-4	TRBJ2-3	CASSDSKGGTDTQYF
TRBV7-6	TRBJ2-6	CASSARQGGLTGANVLTF
TRBV9	TRBJ2-3	CASSVAQGHHTDTQYF
TRBV19	TRBJ1-3	CASSTGQRGTGNTIYF
TRBV7-9	TRBJ1-1	CASSAGQRNTEAFF